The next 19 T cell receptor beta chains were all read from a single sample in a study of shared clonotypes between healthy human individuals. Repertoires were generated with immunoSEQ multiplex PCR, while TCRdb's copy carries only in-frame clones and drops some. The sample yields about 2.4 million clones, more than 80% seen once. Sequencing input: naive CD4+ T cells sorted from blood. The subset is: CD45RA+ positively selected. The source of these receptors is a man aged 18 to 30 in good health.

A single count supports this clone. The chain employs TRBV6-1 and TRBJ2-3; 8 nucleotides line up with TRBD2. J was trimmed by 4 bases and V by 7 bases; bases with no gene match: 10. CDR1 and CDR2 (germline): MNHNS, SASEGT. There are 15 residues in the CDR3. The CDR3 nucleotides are TGTGCCAGCACCCTCGGGGGGGGCGAGGCAGATACGCAGTATTTT. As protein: CASTLGGGEADTQYF.

CDR3 amino acids: CASSMTSGTDTQYF. The CDR3 coding sequence is TGTGCCAGCAGTATGACTAGCGGGACAGATACGCAGTATTTT. The chain has TRBV28 and TRBJ2-3; 10 bases fit TRBD2. Germline V CDR1 and CDR2: MDHEN, SYDVKM. V gave up 5 bases and J gave up 3 bases; unmatched junction bases: 2. The CDR3 is made up of 14 amino acids.

CDR3 DNA sequence: TGCGCCAGCAGCCAAGTCGGCCTCAGGGGGAGCTCCTACGAGCAGTACTTC. This gives the protein CASSQVGLRGSSYEQYF. This rearrangement joins TRBV4-1 to TRBJ2-7; TRBD1 matches at 7 bases. The V gene's germline CDR1 is MGHRA and CDR2 YSYEKL. The CDR3 length is 17 residues. With V trimmed by 1 base and J by 0 bases, 9 bases remained unmatched.

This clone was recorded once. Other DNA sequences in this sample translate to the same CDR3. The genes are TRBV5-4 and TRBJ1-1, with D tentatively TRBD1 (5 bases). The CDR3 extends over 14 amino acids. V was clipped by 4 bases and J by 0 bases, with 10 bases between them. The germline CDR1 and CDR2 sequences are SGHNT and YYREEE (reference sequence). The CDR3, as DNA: TGTGCCAGCAGCCCGGGGGGGGTGAACACTGAAGCTTTCTTT. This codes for CASSPGGVNTEAFF.

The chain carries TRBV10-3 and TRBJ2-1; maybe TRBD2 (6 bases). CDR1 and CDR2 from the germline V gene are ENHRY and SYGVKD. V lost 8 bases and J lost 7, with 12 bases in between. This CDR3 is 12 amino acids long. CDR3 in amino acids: CAIGSTSNEQFF. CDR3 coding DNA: TGTGCCATCGGTTCGACTAGTAATGAGCAGTTCTTC.

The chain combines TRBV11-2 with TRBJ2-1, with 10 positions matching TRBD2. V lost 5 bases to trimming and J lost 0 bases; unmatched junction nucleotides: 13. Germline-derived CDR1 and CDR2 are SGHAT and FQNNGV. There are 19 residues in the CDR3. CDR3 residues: CASSPRGGGLAFSYNEQFF. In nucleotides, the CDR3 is TGTGCCAGCAGCCCTAGAGGCGGGGGACTAGCGTTCTCCTACAATGAGCAGTTCTTC.

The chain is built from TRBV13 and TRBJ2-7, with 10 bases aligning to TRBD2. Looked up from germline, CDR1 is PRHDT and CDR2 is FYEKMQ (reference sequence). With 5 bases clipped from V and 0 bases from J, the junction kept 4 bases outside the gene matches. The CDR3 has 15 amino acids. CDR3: CASSPGLAASYEQYF. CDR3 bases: TGTGCCAGCAGCCCCGGACTAGCGGCCTCCTACGAGCAGTACTTC.

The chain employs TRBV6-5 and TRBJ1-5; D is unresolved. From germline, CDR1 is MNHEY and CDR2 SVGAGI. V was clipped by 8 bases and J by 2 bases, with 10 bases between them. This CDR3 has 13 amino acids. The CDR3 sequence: CASLERGNQPQHF. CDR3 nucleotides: TGTGCCAGCCTTGAGCGAGGCAATCAGCCCCAGCATTTT.

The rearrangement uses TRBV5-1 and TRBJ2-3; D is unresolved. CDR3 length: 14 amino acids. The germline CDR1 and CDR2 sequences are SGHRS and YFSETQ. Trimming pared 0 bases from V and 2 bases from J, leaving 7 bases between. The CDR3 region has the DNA TGCGCCAGCAGCTTGGGGCTCCACACAGATACGCAGTATTTT. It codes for CASSLGLHTDTQYF.

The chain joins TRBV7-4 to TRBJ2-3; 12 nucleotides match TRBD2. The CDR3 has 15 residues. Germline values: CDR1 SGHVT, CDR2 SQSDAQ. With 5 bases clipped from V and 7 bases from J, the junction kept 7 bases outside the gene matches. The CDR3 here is CASSVLAGGPNTQYF. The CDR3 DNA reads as TGTGCCAGCAGCGTCCTAGCGGGAGGGCCAAATACGCAGTATTTT.

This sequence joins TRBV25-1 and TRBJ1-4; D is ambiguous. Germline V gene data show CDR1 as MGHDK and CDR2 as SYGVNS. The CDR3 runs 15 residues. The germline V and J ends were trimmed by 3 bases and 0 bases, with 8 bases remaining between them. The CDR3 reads CASSDPTATNEKLFF. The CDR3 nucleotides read TGTGCCAGCAGTGACCCCACAGCAACTAATGAAAAACTGTTTTTT.

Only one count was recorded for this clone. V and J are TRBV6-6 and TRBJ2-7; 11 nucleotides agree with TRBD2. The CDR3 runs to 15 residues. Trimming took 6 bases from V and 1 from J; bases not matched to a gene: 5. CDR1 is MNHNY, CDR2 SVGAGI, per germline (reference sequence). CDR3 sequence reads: CASSKLAGVSYEQYF. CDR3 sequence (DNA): TGTGCCAGCAGCAAACTAGCGGGGGTTTCCTACGAGCAGTACTTC.

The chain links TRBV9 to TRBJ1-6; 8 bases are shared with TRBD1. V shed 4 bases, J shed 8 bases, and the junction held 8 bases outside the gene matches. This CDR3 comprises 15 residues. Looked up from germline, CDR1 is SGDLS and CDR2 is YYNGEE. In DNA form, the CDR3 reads TGTGCCAGCAGCATAAGGACAGGGATTGATTCACCCCTCCACTTT. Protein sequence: CASSIRTGIDSPLHF.

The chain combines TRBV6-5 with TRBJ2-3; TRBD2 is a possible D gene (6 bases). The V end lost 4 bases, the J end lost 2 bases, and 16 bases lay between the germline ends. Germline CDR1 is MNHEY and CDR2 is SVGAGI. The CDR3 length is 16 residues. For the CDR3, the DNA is TGTGCCAGCAGTTCCTCCGGGGGAAGGTCCACAGATACGCAGTATTTT. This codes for CASSSSGGRSTDTQYF.

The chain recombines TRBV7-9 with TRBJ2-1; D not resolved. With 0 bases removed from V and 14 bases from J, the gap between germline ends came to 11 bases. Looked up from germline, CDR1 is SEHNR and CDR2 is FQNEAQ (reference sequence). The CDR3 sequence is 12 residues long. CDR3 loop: CASSLAGGSEFF. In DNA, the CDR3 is TGTGCCAGCAGCTTAGCCGGCGGCAGTGAGTTCTTC.

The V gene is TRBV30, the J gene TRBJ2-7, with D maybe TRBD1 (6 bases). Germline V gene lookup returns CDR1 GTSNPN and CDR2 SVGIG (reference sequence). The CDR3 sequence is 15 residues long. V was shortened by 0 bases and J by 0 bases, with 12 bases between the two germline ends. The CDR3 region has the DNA TGTGCCTGGAGTGTCCGGGACATTAGCTCCTACGAGCAGTACTTC. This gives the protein CAWSVRDISSYEQYF.

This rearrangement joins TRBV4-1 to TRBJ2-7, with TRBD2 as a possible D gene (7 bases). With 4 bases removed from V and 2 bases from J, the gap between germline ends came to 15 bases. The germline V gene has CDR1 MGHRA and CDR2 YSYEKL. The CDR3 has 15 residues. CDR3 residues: CASSPLGEGAYEQYF. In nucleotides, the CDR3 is TGCGCCAGCAGCCCGCTCGGGGAGGGGGCCTACGAGCAGTACTTC.

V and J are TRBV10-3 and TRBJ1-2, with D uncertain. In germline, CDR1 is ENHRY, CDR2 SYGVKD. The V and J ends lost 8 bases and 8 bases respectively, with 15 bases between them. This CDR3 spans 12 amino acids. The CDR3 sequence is CAIRGTYGGYTF. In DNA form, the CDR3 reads TGTGCCATCCGGGGAACTTACGGGGGCTACACCTTC.

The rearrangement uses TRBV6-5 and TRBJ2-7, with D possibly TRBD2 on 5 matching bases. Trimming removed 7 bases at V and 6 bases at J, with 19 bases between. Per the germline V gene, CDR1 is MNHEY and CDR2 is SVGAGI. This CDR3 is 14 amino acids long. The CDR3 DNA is TGTGCCAGCAATCGTGCACGGACCCTAGCCGAGCAGTACTTC. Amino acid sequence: CASNRARTLAEQYF.